This T cell receptor beta chain stems from a study of blood T cell repertoires in COVID-19. Overall study context: COVID-19 samples collected from the United States, Italy and Spain covered acute and convalescent phases.

CDR3 length equals 14 residues. Trimming took 3 bases from V and 5 from J, leaving 14 bases between them. Per the germline V gene, CDR1 is MNHEY and CDR2 is SVGAGI. Generated by immunoSEQ multiplex PCR, the TCRdb table keeps only in-frame clones and is missing some. The sample lists about 400,000 clones, more than 80% occurring once. This sequence was found in a woman in her 30s with active or convalescent COVID-19. The chain recombines TRBV6-5 with TRBJ2-7; D not resolved. The sequenced sample was peripheral blood. CDR3 in amino acids: CASSYVASPHEQYF. DNA of the CDR3: TGTGCCAGCAGTTATGTAGCTTCACCCCACGAGCAGTACTTC.